The 25 T cell receptor beta chains reported below all come from one sample, sequenced in a study of human T cells and chemical hapten exposure. Regarding time point: patch test 1, 2 weeks after DPC sensitization. As to treatment: therapeutic diphenylcyclopropenone sensitization with weekly scalp DPC. TCRdb fed the RACE reads into MiXCR, producing one record per CDR3 protein. In the table there are roughly 100,000 distinct CDR3 sequences, about 10% of which are singletons. The sequenced sample was whole blood, obtained in connection with sensitization to the hapten diphenylcyclopropenone (DPC). The receptor source for this set is a middle-aged woman with alopecia areata. Some clones in this sample may be carry-over from other donors' samples.

As to this clonotype: This may arise from a read error, as a much more abundant clone is one base away. The V call is TRBV11-2, the J call TRBJ1-6, with D tentatively TRBD1 (5 bases). CDR1 SGHAT and CDR2 FQNNGV come from the germline V gene. This CDR3 region has 15 residues. Trimming pared 1 base from V and 7 bases from J, leaving 11 bases between. This CDR3 is CASSLGGGNNSPLHF. The CDR3 region has the DNA TGTGCCAGCAGCTTAGGCGGGGGTAACAATTCACCCCTCCACTTT.

V gene TRBV18 combines with J gene TRBJ2-3; possibly TRBD1 for D (5 bases). The length of the CDR3 is 14 residues. The germline CDR1 and CDR2 sequences are KGHSH and LQKENI. With 2 bases removed from V and 2 bases from J, the gap between germline ends came to 8 bases. CDR3 DNA: TGTGCCAGCTCACCAGGGGCGGTCACAGATACGCAGTATTTT. Its protein product is CASSPGAVTDTQYF.

The chain's CDR3 is CAWDRGVSGNTIYF. Here the CDR3 DNA reads TGTGCCTGGGATCGCGGAGTGTCTGGAAACACCATATATTTT. The V call is TRBV30, the J call TRBJ1-3; D remains unclear. The germline V gene encodes CDR1 GTSNPN and CDR2 SVGIG (reference sequence). This CDR3 has 14 amino acids. Trimming shortened V by 5 bases and J by 1 base, and 12 bases separated the two germline ends.

This clonotype was seen repeatedly, ten times or more. The chain joins TRBV10-1 to TRBJ1-5; 9 positions match TRBD1. CDR3 length: 19 residues. V lost 2 bases, J lost 0 bases, and 11 bases stayed unmatched. Per germline, CDR1 WNHNN and CDR2 SYGVQD (reference sequence). The CDR3 sequence: CASSETCRDREYSNQPQHF. CDR3 nucleotide sequence: TGCGCCAGCAGTGAGACTTGCCGGGACAGGGAATATAGCAATCAGCCCCAGCATTTT.

This clonotype was recorded a few times. The genes are TRBV27 and TRBJ2-3; a possible D gene is TRBD1 (6 bases). Germline V CDR1 and CDR2: MNHEY, SMNVEV (reference sequence). Trimming shortened V by 2 bases and J by 0 bases, and 15 bases separated the two germline ends. The CDR3 runs to 17 residues. The CDR3 nucleotides are TGTGCCAGCAGTTTACCTACCAGGGGACACAGCACAGATACGCAGTATTTT. Translated, it gives CASSLPTRGHSTDTQYF.

CDR3 amino acids: CASRCPGPAFPGDSNQPQHF. CDR3 nucleotide sequence: TGCGCCAGCAGATGCCCGGGACCGGCGTTTCCAGGAGATAGCAATCAGCCCCAGCATTTT. V gene TRBV5-1 combines with J gene TRBJ1-5, with D possibly matching TRBD1 (5 bases). Germline V lookup: CDR1 SGHRS, CDR2 YFSETQ. The CDR3 consists of 20 residues. Trimming left V 5 bases short and J 0 bases short, with 27 bases between.

This clonotype was counted only a few times. The rearrangement uses TRBV9 and TRBJ1-1; D is undetermined. V was clipped by 1 base and J by 4 bases, with 14 bases between them. CDR3 size: 15 residues. Germline V CDR1 and CDR2: SGDLS, YYNGEE. Here the CDR3 reads CASSVMDGEITEAFF. In DNA form, the CDR3 reads TGTGCCAGCAGCGTAATGGACGGAGAGATCACTGAAGCTTTCTTT.

This clonotype was seen only a few times. The chain recombines TRBV18 with TRBJ1-1, with 9 bases aligning to TRBD1. Germline-derived CDR1 and CDR2 are KGHSH and LQKENI. Losses at the gene ends were 2 bases for V and 11 bases for J; bases not matched to a gene: 6. CDR3 length: 13 residues. The CDR3 protein is CASSPFLGQGAFF. As DNA, the CDR3 is TGTGCCAGCTCACCATTTTTAGGACAGGGGGCTTTCTTT.

The chain is built from TRBV7-9 and TRBJ1-1, with no clear D. V lost 5 bases to trimming and J lost 3 bases, with 10 bases between them. This CDR3 region has 13 residues. CDR1 is SEHNR and CDR2 is FQNEAQ in the germline V gene (reference sequence). The CDR3, as DNA: TGTGCCAGCAGCCGGTCCCGGGACACTGAAGCTTTCTTT. It is translated as CASSRSRDTEAFF.

This clonotype was counted ten times or more. The V gene is TRBV6-6, the J gene TRBJ1-5; TRBD1 agrees at 8 bases. The germline V gene has CDR1 MNHNY and CDR2 SVGAGI (reference sequence). This CDR3 comprises 16 residues. V was pared by 6 bases and J by 2 bases, with 9 bases of the junction left unmatched. CDR3 residues: CASRPLQGVGNQPQHF. For the CDR3, the DNA is TGTGCCAGCAGACCTTTACAGGGGGTAGGCAATCAGCCCCAGCATTTT.

This clonotype appeared many times. The rearrangement joins TRBV18 to TRBJ1-1; D call uncertain. The germline V gene has CDR1 KGHSH and CDR2 LQKENI. Trimming removed 2 bases at V and 7 bases at J, with 11 bases between. This CDR3 region has 13 residues. This CDR3 is CASSPRETHEAFF. CDR3 in DNA: TGTGCCAGCTCACCAAGAGAAACCCATGAAGCTTTCTTT.

This clonotype was counted ten times or more. The rearrangement joins TRBV2 to TRBJ2-2; 7 bases fit TRBD1. Trimming removed 6 bases from V and 4 bases from J; junction bases left unmatched: 8. This CDR3 has 15 amino acids. Germline V gene lookup returns CDR1 SNHLY and CDR2 FYNNEI. CDR3 in amino acids: CASSETGRATGELFF. CDR3 in DNA: TGTGCCAGCAGCGAGACAGGGAGAGCCACCGGGGAGCTGTTTTTT.

This clonotype occurred many times. The chain uses TRBV10-2 and TRBJ2-4; 8 nucleotides agree with TRBD1. CDR1 WSHSY and CDR2 SAAADI come from the germline V gene. The CDR3 extends over 17 amino acids. Germline trimming cut 3 bases from V and 3 bases from J; bases unmatched to any gene: 10. The CDR3 loop is CASSDRRQGRSKNIQYF. The CDR3 DNA follows: TGCGCCAGCAGTGACCGCCGACAGGGGCGAAGCAAAAACATTCAGTACTTC.

In this sample, this clonotype turned up many times. The rearrangement uses TRBV20-1 and TRBJ2-5, with TRBD2 matching 8 bases. Germline V gene lookup returns CDR1 DFQATT and CDR2 SNEGSKA (reference sequence). V dropped 3 bases and J dropped 7; count of bases not matched to a gene: 1. This CDR3 spans 11 amino acids. The CDR3 DNA follows: TGCAGTGCTAGGACTAGCGCGACCCAGTACTTC. Protein sequence: CSARTSATQYF.

The chain joins TRBV2 to TRBJ1-1; D unclear. Germline CDR1 and CDR2: SNHLY and FYNNEI. V lost 2 bases to trimming and J lost 0 bases, with 7 bases between them. The CDR3 is made up of 14 amino acids. DNA of the CDR3: TGTGCCAGCAGTGAAAGACACCTGAACACTGAAGCTTTCTTT. Protein sequence: CASSERHLNTEAFF.

This clonotype was counted at least ten times. The J gene is TRBJ1-6, the V gene TRBV7-2, with TRBD1 identical over 10 bases. Per the germline V gene, CDR1 is SGHTA and CDR2 is FQGNSA. V lost 6 bases to trimming and J lost 8 bases; unmatched junction nucleotides: 13. The CDR3 loop spans 17 amino acids. CDR3 amino acids: CASSSPGQGLRDSPLHF. CDR3 sequence (DNA): TGTGCCAGCAGTTCTCCGGGACAGGGGTTACGAGATTCACCCCTCCACTTT.

The chain employs TRBV24-1 and TRBJ1-2; the D gene is possibly TRBD1 (5 bases). Germline assignment: CDR1 KGHDR and CDR2 SFDVKD. The ends were cut back, 3 bases at V and 8 bases at J, with 18 bases in the middle. CDR3 length equals 15 residues. The CDR3 DNA follows: TGTGCCACCAGTGATGGATCACAGGATTATGGGGGCTACACCTTC. Amino acids: CATSDGSQDYGGYTF.

This clonotype was recorded many times. The chain couples TRBV5-6 to TRBJ1-1, with 10 bases fitting TRBD1. CDR1 and CDR2 (germline): SGHDT, YYEEEE. V lost 4 bases and J lost 5; bases outside the gene matches: 11. The CDR3 totals 16 residues. CDR3 loop: CASSPPDRGAFTEAFF. The CDR3 region has the DNA TGTGCCAGCAGCCCTCCGGACAGGGGGGCCTTTACTGAAGCTTTCTTT.

In this sample, this clonotype turned up a few times. The chain links TRBV29-1 to TRBJ1-5; unclear D gene. Deletions cut 4 bases from V and 0 bases from J, with 10 bases between. The CDR3 loop spans 14 amino acids. Germline CDR1 and CDR2: SQVTM and ANQGSEA. CDR3 nucleotides: TGCAGCGTTGCGGGCTTTAATAGCAATCAGCCCCAGCATTTT. Its protein is CSVAGFNSNQPQHF.

This clonotype has at least ten counts. This sequence joins TRBV11-2 and TRBJ2-1; D uncertain. In germline, CDR1 is SGHAT, CDR2 FQNNGV. This CDR3 region has 15 residues. Trimming pared 1 base from V and 7 bases from J, leaving 14 bases between. The CDR3: CASSLGSRSGNEQFF. In DNA form, the CDR3 reads TGTGCCAGCAGCTTAGGATCTAGATCCGGTAATGAGCAGTTCTTC.

The chain is built from TRBV28 and TRBJ2-7; 11 bases match TRBD2. The CDR3 is 17 amino acids. Trimming removed 5 bases from V and 3 bases from J; junction bases left unmatched: 12. From germline, CDR1 is MDHEN and CDR2 SYDVKM. The CDR3 sequence is CASSATSGSFRGYEQYF. DNA for the CDR3: TGTGCCAGCAGTGCCACTAGCGGGAGTTTTAGGGGCTACGAGCAGTACTTC.

J is TRBJ2-2 and V is TRBV6-6, with D tentatively TRBD1 (5 bases). Germline V CDR1 and CDR2: MNHNY, SVGAGI (reference sequence). CDR3 length equals 14 residues. V was pared by 3 bases and J by 7 bases, with 12 bases between. The DNA for the CDR3 is TGTGCCAGCAGTTATCAACAGGTTGGCGGGGAGCTGTTTTTT. As protein: CASSYQQVGGELFF.

V and J are TRBV5-1 and TRBJ2-1; D uncertain. The CDR3 runs 13 residues. Between the trimmed V and J ends, which lost 0 bases and 8 bases, there was a span of 9 bases. Germline assignment: CDR1 SGHRS and CDR2 YFSETQ. The DNA of the CDR3 is TGCGCCAGCAGCTTGGCCGGACGGGATGAGCAGTTCTTC. The encoded protein is CASSLAGRDEQFF.

This chain connects TRBV19 to TRBJ1-2; D not certain. Looked up from germline, CDR1 is LNHDA and CDR2 is SQIVND (reference sequence). CDR3 length: 13 amino acids. Trimming removed 5 bases from V and 3 bases from J, with 10 bases in between. The CDR3 nucleotides are TGTGCCAGTAGTCCCGGGGTGCACTATGGCTACACCTTC. It codes for CASSPGVHYGYTF.

As regards this clonotype: A clone one base away is much larger, so this may be a read error. The final CDR3 position lacks the conserved phenylalanine or tryptophan, pointing to a likely read error. This sequence joins TRBV20-1 and TRBJ2-7; the D gene could be TRBD1 or TRBD2 (5 bases each). Germline CDR1 is DFQATT and CDR2 is SNEGSKA (reference sequence). V gave up 5 bases and J gave up 4 bases, with 15 bases separating them. CDR3 length: 13 residues. The CDR3 region has the DNA TGCAGTGCTGGTCCCGGGACCTTTTACGAGCAGTACTCC. Residues: CSAGPGTFYEQYS.